Following are 22 T cell receptor beta chains from one sample sequenced in a study of blood T cell repertoires in COVID-19. The method was immunoSEQ multiplex PCR; TCRdb's version includes in-frame clones alone and lacks a portion of them. The data hold about 250,000 clones, with about four fifths observed a single time. Material: peripheral blood. These receptors were taken from a man older than 75 with acute or convalescent COVID-19.

V and J are TRBV5-1 and TRBJ2-3; 9 bases are a match to TRBD1. V lost 9 bases to trimming and J lost 5 bases; unmatched junction nucleotides: 7. The germline V gene encodes CDR1 SGHRS and CDR2 YFSETQ. The CDR3 sequence is 13 residues long. The CDR3 protein is CATALGQGDTQYF. The CDR3 coding sequence is TGCGCCACCGCGCTGGGACAGGGAGATACGCAGTATTTT.

Concerning this clone itself: The same CDR3 is also encoded by other DNA sequences in this sample. This chain uses TRBV18 with TRBJ1-5, with 8 bases fitting TRBD1. There are 14 residues in the CDR3. Germline V gene data show CDR1 as KGHSH and CDR2 as LQKENI. Trimming removed 3 bases from V and 5 bases from J; junction bases left unmatched: 3. CDR3 amino acids: CASSPLDRDQPQHF. Here the CDR3 DNA reads TGTGCCAGCTCACCGTTGGACAGGGATCAGCCCCAGCATTTT.

The CDR3 DNA follows: TGTGCCAGCAGCCACGGACAGGGGGGCGGCAATCAGCCCCAGCATTTT. It specifies CASSHGQGGGNQPQHF. The chain carries TRBV7-9 and TRBJ1-5, with 10 bases fitting TRBD1. The germline gives CDR1 SEHNR, CDR2 FQNEAQ (reference sequence). CDR3 length: 16 amino acids. The J segment lost 2 bases and the V segment lost 5 bases, leaving 6 bases of the junction unmatched.

The V call is TRBV3-1 (or the pseudogene TRBV3-2), the J call TRBJ1-1, with D tentatively TRBD1 (6 bases). The CDR3 runs to 17 residues. V was pared by 0 bases and J by 8 bases, with 22 bases between. Germline V gives CDR1 LGHDT, CDR2 YNNKEL (reference sequence). The CDR3: CASSQEGRTGIKTEAFF. The CDR3 DNA reads as TGTGCCAGCAGCCAAGAGGGGAGAACAGGGATTAAGACGGAAGCTTTCTTT.

The chain employs TRBV30 and TRBJ2-4; tentatively, D is TRBD1 (5 bases). The CDR3 spans 15 residues. Trimming left V 4 bases short and J 1 base short, with 14 bases between. Germline V lookup: CDR1 GTSNPN, CDR2 SVGIG (reference sequence). This chain's CDR3 is CAWKPTSGAKNIQYF. CDR3 nucleotides: TGTGCCTGGAAACCCACCTCAGGGGCCAAAAACATTCAGTACTTC.

V usage is TRBV2 and J usage is TRBJ2-5, with D possibly matching TRBD1 (5 bases). The germline CDR1 and CDR2 sequences are SNHLY and FYNNEI. This CDR3 is built from 17 residues. The V gene lost 2 bases and the J gene lost 7 bases, with 23 bases spanning the gap. The CDR3 DNA follows: TGTGCCAGCAGTGAAAGGCAGACGGTCTCAGGGCAGACGACCCAGTACTTC. Its translation is CASSERQTVSGQTTQYF.

The chain combines TRBV29-1 with TRBJ2-3, with D tentatively TRBD2 (7 bases). The CDR3 extends over 15 amino acids. V shed 1 base and J shed 4 bases, with 15 bases lying between them. Germline CDR1 is SQVTM and CDR2 is ANQGSEA. CDR3 residues: CSVEVEGGEPDTQYF. CDR3 bases: TGCAGCGTTGAAGTTGAGGGGGGGGAACCAGATACGCAGTATTTT.

The gene calls are TRBV7-3 and TRBJ2-1, with a weak D call TRBD1 (5 bases). The CDR3 loop spans 16 amino acids. V was pared by 5 bases and J by 9 bases, with 23 bases between. The germline CDR1 and CDR2 sequences are SGHTA and FQGTGA. The CDR3 DNA is TGTGCCAGCAGCCCCCGCCGCGCGCAGGGTTCGAGTGAGCAGTTCTTC. This codes for CASSPRRAQGSSEQFF.

The rearrangement uses TRBV28 and TRBJ2-6; D unresolved. V was trimmed by 7 bases and J by 2 bases, leaving 12 bases between them. The CDR3 is made up of 15 amino acids. Germline V CDR1 and CDR2: MDHEN, SYDVKM. CDR3 in amino acids: CASTLGATGANVLTF. In DNA, the CDR3 is TGTGCCAGCACCCTCGGAGCCACTGGGGCCAACGTCCTGACTTTC.

The chain carries TRBV3-1 (or the pseudogene TRBV3-2) and TRBJ1-3; D unresolved. This CDR3 contains 13 residues. Germline assignment: CDR1 LGHDT and CDR2 YNNKEL (reference sequence). Trimming shortened V by 2 bases and J by 3 bases, and 5 bases separated the two germline ends. The CDR3 nucleotides read TGTGCCAGCAGCCAACGGGGTGGAAACACCATATATTTT. It specifies CASSQRGGNTIYF.

Here the CDR3 reads CASSHFSGDYGYTF. CDR3 bases: TGTGCCAGCAGCCACTTCTCCGGGGACTATGGCTACACCTTC. The gene calls are TRBV3-1 (or the pseudogene TRBV3-2) and TRBJ1-2; D is uncertain. The V end was cut by 3 bases, the J end by 3 bases, with 11 bases between. In germline, CDR1 is LGHDT, CDR2 YNNKEL (reference sequence). This CDR3 is 14 amino acids long.

The chain is built from TRBV6-5 and TRBJ1-1; D gene uncertain. Per the germline V gene, CDR1 is MNHEY and CDR2 is SVGAGI. The CDR3 runs 14 residues. The V and J ends lost 7 bases and 2 bases respectively, with 14 bases between them. The CDR3 loop reads CASNRAEGNTEAFF. CDR3 sequence (DNA): TGTGCCAGCAATAGGGCCGAGGGAAACACTGAAGCTTTCTTT.

Of note for this clone: Other DNA sequences within the sample encode an identical CDR3. This chain connects TRBV6-5 to TRBJ2-2; unclear D gene. The CDR3 runs 13 residues. CDR1 and CDR2 from the germline V gene are MNHEY and SVGAGI. Deletions cut 6 bases from V and 7 bases from J, with 12 bases between. The CDR3 DNA reads as TGTGCCAGCAGGCGTGCAGCGAGCGGGGAGCTGTTTTTT. This sequence encodes CASRRAASGELFF.

The chain is built from TRBV21-1 and TRBJ1-1; the table assigns TRBD1, which was not confirmed against the DNA. TRBV21-1 is designated a pseudogene. This CDR3 contains 17 residues. The CDR3 reads CASSKKKGQPMNTEAFF. CDR3 DNA: TGTGCCAGCAGCAAAAAGAAGGGACAACCTATGAACACTGAAGCTTTCTTT.

This clone was recorded only once. V usage is TRBV6-5 and J usage is TRBJ1-2, with 7 bases lining up with TRBD1. This CDR3 has 15 residues. V lost 6 bases, J lost 0 bases, and 7 bases stayed unmatched. Germline values: CDR1 MNHEY, CDR2 SVGAGI. The CDR3 loop reads CASSRTGQSNYGYTF. The CDR3 coding sequence is TGTGCCAGCAGCCGTACGGGACAGTCTAACTATGGCTACACCTTC.

This chain uses TRBV19 with TRBJ1-2; TRBD1 matches at 8 bases. This CDR3 contains 15 residues. Germline V gene lookup returns CDR1 LNHDA and CDR2 SQIVND (reference sequence). The trim removed 3 bases at V and 5 bases at J, leaving 8 bases unmatched. This CDR3 reads CASSITSGGTYGYTF. In nucleotides, the CDR3 is TGTGCCAGTAGTATTACCTCAGGGGGCACTTATGGCTACACCTTC.

Only one count was recorded for this clone. The chain links TRBV4-2 to TRBJ2-1; D is ambiguous. V was cut by 0 bases and J by 4 bases, with 4 bases left in between. There are 13 residues in the CDR3. The germline gives CDR1 LGHNA, CDR2 YNFKEQ. CDR3 sequence (DNA): TGTGCCAGCAGCCAAGAGAGGTACAATGAGCAGTTCTTC. Protein product: CASSQERYNEQFF.

CDR3 loop: CASSDLLAGKGDTQYF. The CDR3 DNA follows: TGTGCCAGCAGTGACCTCTTAGCGGGAAAGGGAGATACGCAGTATTTT. V gene TRBV25-1 combines with J gene TRBJ2-3; 8 bases fit TRBD2. Germline CDR1 reads MGHDK; CDR2 reads SYGVNS. The CDR3 length is 16 residues. V dropped 3 bases and J dropped 5; count of bases not matched to a gene: 10.

The chain is built from TRBV19 and TRBJ2-2; 13 bases agree with TRBD2. CDR3 size: 16 residues. CDR1 and CDR2 from the germline V gene are LNHDA and SQIVND (reference sequence). The V segment lost 4 bases and the J segment 7 bases; nucleotides outside the gene matches: 6. The CDR3 coding sequence is TGTGCCAGTAGTACCGGACTAGCGGGAGTTCACGGGGAGCTGTTTTTT. Translation gives CASSTGLAGVHGELFF.

The rearrangement uses TRBV5-1 and TRBJ2-7; TRBD2 agrees at 7 bases. Trimming cost V 3 bases and J 7 bases; bases outside gene matches: 7. CDR3 length: 13 residues. CDR1 is SGHRS and CDR2 is YFSETQ in the germline V gene. CDR3 protein: CASSSLAVGEQYF. In nucleotides, the CDR3 is TGCGCCAGCAGCTCTCTAGCGGTGGGGGAGCAGTACTTC. The variable domain in full, with the rest retrieved from reference TRBV5-1 and TRBJ2-7, is KAGVTQTPRYLIKTRGQQVTLSCSPISGHRSVSWYQQTPGQGLQFLFEYFSETQRNKGNFPGRFSGRQFSNSRSEMNVSTLELGDSALYLCASSSLAVGEQYFGPGTRLTVT.

This chain links TRBV11-2 with TRBJ1-1, with TRBD1 matching over 8 bases. The CDR3 consists of 14 residues. Germline V gene sequence: CDR1 SGHAT, CDR2 FQNNGV. J lost 1 base, V lost 5 bases, and 3 bases had no gene match. The CDR3 here is CASSVTGGNTEAFF. The CDR3 DNA reads as TGTGCCAGCAGCGTTACAGGGGGGAACACTGAAGCTTTCTTT.

The CDR3, as DNA: TGTGCCAGCCGAGAGGGGACAGGGGCGCCCTACGAGCAGTACTTC. As protein: CASREGTGAPYEQYF. This chain joins TRBV2 and TRBJ2-7; 10 bases align to TRBD1. In germline, CDR1 is SNHLY, CDR2 FYNNEI. The CDR3 is made up of 15 amino acids. J gave up 2 bases and V 8 bases, and 9 bases lay outside the gene matches.